This T cell receptor (beta chain) derives from a study of CD8 T cells in ankylosing spondylitis. On this clonotype: A clone one base away is much larger, so this may be a read error.

Libraries of TCR beta came from quantitative 5'-RACE with molecular barcodes. Using its own MiXCR run on the 5' RACE reads, TCRdb lists one record per CDR3 protein. There are approximately 88,000 distinct CDR3 sequences in the sample; about 9% occur only once, and 5.1% lies in the top ten. CDR1 is KGHSH and CDR2 is LQKENI in the germline V gene. This CDR3 spans 14 amino acids. The receptor's source is a male donor with ankylosing spondylitis or in good health (not recorded which). The sequenced sample was blood, either unsorted or a sorted T cell fraction (not recorded which). The V call is TRBV18, the J call TRBJ1-1, with D unresolved. The CDR3 is CASSPLAENTAAFF. The CDR3 nucleotides read TGTGCCAGCTCACCACTGGCAGAGAACACTGCAGCTTTCTTT.